A single sample is the source of the 3 T cell receptor beta chains below, sequenced in a study of cytomegalovirus exposure and HLA in healthy donors. Primers: 60 Vbeta forward and 13 Jbeta reverse. The data were produced by immunoSEQ multiplex PCR, yet TCRdb's version contains in-frame clones alone and is incomplete. The table includes roughly 180,000 clones, around 82% detected once. Sequencing was done on a sample of PBMCs. Receptors originate from a woman younger than 45 in good health and CMV-seropositive.

The chain couples TRBV4-1 to TRBJ2-1, with no clear D. V lost 1 base and J 6 bases, leaving 7 bases between the germline ends. Germline V CDR1 and CDR2: MGHRA, YSYEKL. The CDR3 is 13 amino acids. The CDR3 DNA sequence: TGCGCCAGCAGCCAAGCACCCGGCAATGAGCAGTTCTTC. Translating gives CASSQAPGNEQFF.

J is TRBJ2-3 and V is TRBV29-1; TRBD2 agrees at 11 bases. Germline lookup yields CDR1 SQVTM and CDR2 ANQGSEA. J was trimmed by 2 bases and V by 8 bases; bases with no gene match: 6. This CDR3 region has 14 residues. Written as DNA, the CDR3 is TGCAGCCTAGCGGGGGGAGAAGTCACAGATACGCAGTATTTT. Protein product: CSLAGGEVTDTQYF.

The chain carries TRBV2 and TRBJ2-7; maybe TRBD1 (5 bases). The V and J ends lost 2 bases and 3 bases respectively, with 14 bases between them. Germline values: CDR1 SNHLY, CDR2 FYNNEI. This CDR3 spans 15 amino acids. The CDR3 region is CASSERQGRRYEQYF. In DNA, the CDR3 is TGTGCCAGCAGTGAAAGGCAGGGAAGGCGCTACGAGCAGTACTTC.